A selection of T cell receptor beta chains follows, all from one sample in a study of T cell repertoires in cytomegalovirus infection. TCRdb ran MiXCR on the reads and lists one entry per CDR3 protein. Of tens of thousands of distinct CDR3 sequences detected, about half appear once; the ten largest clones hold approximately 95%. These TCRs' antigens remain unknown. The specimen comprised CD8+ T cells from cultured PBMCs, sampled from culture after CMV antigen stimulation. Receptor source: a human donor in good health (CMV status not recorded). Some clones in this sample may be carry-over from other donors' samples. CDR3s include the opening cysteine and the closing phenylalanine or tryptophan. Each record gives: D gene, V gene, J gene, clone size, CDR3 protein, CDR3 DNA. The D gene is left open where the match is weak. Clone size is given for some rows only: seen once, a few or many times, or a class if the clone is expanded.

d_gene: .
v_gene: TRBV7-9
j_gene: TRBJ1-2
abundance: .
CDR3aa: CASRPRTDTNYGYTF
CDR3nt: TGTGCCAGCAGACCACGGACGGATACAAACTATGGCTACACCTTC

d_gene: TRBD2
v_gene: TRBV4-2
j_gene: TRBJ2-5
abundance: .
CDR3aa: CASSQGQRGQETQYF
CDR3nt: TGTGCCAGCAGCCAAGGACAGCGGGGTCAAGAGACCCAGTACTTC

d_gene: TRBD1
v_gene: TRBV19
j_gene: TRBJ1-5
abundance: few
CDR3aa: CASSMARDRGSNQPQHF
CDR3nt: TGTGCCAGTAGTATGGCTCGGGACAGGGGGAGCAATCAGCCCCAGCATTTT

d_gene: TRBD1
v_gene: TRBV7-3
j_gene: TRBJ2-5
abundance: .
CDR3aa: CASSPRQGPETQYF
CDR3nt: TGTGCCAGCAGCCCCCGACAGGGCCCAGAGACCCAGTACTTC

d_gene: .
v_gene: TRBV7-8
j_gene: TRBJ2-7
abundance: .
CDR3aa: CASSWDTPDDEQYF
CDR3nt: TGTGCCAGCAGCTGGGACACACCCGACGACGAGCAGTACTTC

d_gene: TRBD2
v_gene: TRBV20-1
j_gene: TRBJ2-1
abundance: .
CDR3aa: CSARLGTRGGNEQFF
CDR3nt: TGCAGTGCTAGACTCGGGACTAGGGGGGGCAATGAGCAGTTCTTC

d_gene: .
v_gene: TRBV6-1
j_gene: TRBJ2-7
abundance: few
CDR3aa: CASSEGQTYEQYF
CDR3nt: TGTGCCAGCAGTGAAGGACAGACTTACGAGCAGTACTTC

d_gene: TRBD1
v_gene: TRBV9
j_gene: TRBJ2-1
abundance: few
CDR3aa: CASSVGQGADNEQFF
CDR3nt: TGTGCCAGCAGCGTAGGACAGGGGGCGGACAATGAGCAGTTCTTC

d_gene: TRBD1
v_gene: TRBV28
j_gene: TRBJ2-7
abundance: .
CDR3aa: CASTKPGQGNYEQYF
CDR3nt: TGTGCCAGCACCAAACCGGGACAGGGGAATTACGAGCAGTACTTC

d_gene: .
v_gene: TRBV20-1
j_gene: TRBJ1-1
abundance: .
CDR3aa: CNAIGGWNTEAFF
CDR3nt: TGCAACGCCATTGGGGGCTGGAACACTGAAGCTTTCTTT

d_gene: .
v_gene: TRBV12-5
j_gene: TRBJ1-1
abundance: .
CDR3aa: CASGPLGRMNTEAFF
CDR3nt: TGTGCTAGTGGCCCCCTGGGACGGATGAACACTGAAGCTTTCTTT

d_gene: TRBD2
v_gene: TRBV7-8
j_gene: TRBJ2-5
abundance: few
CDR3aa: CASSLGLAGYQETQYF
CDR3nt: TGTGCCAGCAGCTTGGGACTAGCGGGCTACCAAGAGACCCAGTACTTC

d_gene: TRBD1
v_gene: TRBV10-3
j_gene: TRBJ2-5
abundance: once
CDR3aa: CAISYRGQETQYF
CDR3nt: TGTGCCATCAGCTACAGGGGGCAAGAGACCCAGTACTTC

d_gene: TRBD2
v_gene: TRBV7-8
j_gene: TRBJ2-7
abundance: .
CDR3aa: CASSRTLAGLSYDQYF
CDR3nt: TGTGCCAGCAGCCGAACCTTAGCGGGGCTCTCCTACGATCAGTACTTC

d_gene: .
v_gene: TRBV28
j_gene: TRBJ1-1
abundance: .
CDR3aa: CASIRNLRDTEAFF
CDR3nt: TGTGCCAGCATCAGAAACTTGAGGGACACTGAAGCTTTCTTT

d_gene: TRBD2
v_gene: TRBV12-3/TRBV12-4
j_gene: TRBJ2-3
abundance: once
CDR3aa: CASSSGLAGISTDTQYF
CDR3nt: TGTGCCAGCAGTTCGGGACTAGCGGGGATCAGCACAGATACGCAGTATTTT

d_gene: TRBD1
v_gene: TRBV27
j_gene: TRBJ2-4
abundance: .
CDR3aa: CASSLSRDRDVYF
CDR3nt: TGTGCCAGCAGTTTATCGCGTGACAGGGATGTGTACTTC

d_gene: TRBD1
v_gene: TRBV20-1
j_gene: TRBJ1-6
abundance: .
CDR3aa: CSARGQGAPIISPLHF
CDR3nt: TGCAGTGCTAGGGGACAGGGGGCACCTATAATTTCACCCCTCCACTTT

d_gene: .
v_gene: TRBV7-8
j_gene: TRBJ1-1
abundance: few
CDR3aa: CASSSGTNTEAFF
CDR3nt: TGTGCCAGCAGCTCCGGGACGAACACTGAAGCTTTCTTT

d_gene: .
v_gene: TRBV12-3/TRBV12-4
j_gene: TRBJ2-2
abundance: .
CDR3aa: CASTLPDPNTGELFF
CDR3nt: TGTGCCAGCACCCTTCCGGATCCGAACACCGGGGAGCTGTTTTTT

d_gene: TRBD2
v_gene: TRBV29-1
j_gene: TRBJ2-3
abundance: few
CDR3aa: CSVQQTVSSGADTQYF
CDR3nt: TGCAGCGTTCAACAGACCGTTTCTAGCGGTGCGGATACGCAGTATTTT

d_gene: .
v_gene: TRBV7-2
j_gene: TRBJ2-7
abundance: few
CDR3aa: CASSLFAGGRLYEQYF
CDR3nt: TGTGCCAGCAGCTTATTTGCAGGAGGGCGTCTTTACGAGCAGTACTTC

d_gene: TRBD1
v_gene: TRBV23-1
j_gene: TRBJ2-7
abundance: .
CDR3aa: CASSQPGQGRKYEQYF
CDR3nt: TGCGCCAGCAGTCAACCGGGACAGGGGAGAAAATACGAGCAGTACTTC

d_gene: TRBD2
v_gene: TRBV28
j_gene: TRBJ2-7
abundance: .
CDR3aa: CASLAGSYEQYF
CDR3nt: TGTGCCAGCCTAGCGGGATCCTACGAGCAGTACTTC

d_gene: .
v_gene: TRBV2
j_gene: TRBJ2-7
abundance: .
CDR3aa: CASSAPVSYEQYF
CDR3nt: TGTGCCAGCAGTGCCCCAGTATCCTACGAGCAGTACTTC

d_gene: TRBD2
v_gene: TRBV12-3/TRBV12-4
j_gene: TRBJ2-7
abundance: .
CDR3aa: CASSPVAGGSSYEQYF
CDR3nt: TGTGCCAGCAGCCCCGTAGCGGGGGGTTCTTCCTACGAGCAGTACTTC

d_gene: TRBD2
v_gene: TRBV7-9
j_gene: TRBJ2-7
abundance: .
CDR3aa: CASSPNLYSGRGEQYF
CDR3nt: TGTGCCAGCAGCCCGAACCTTTACAGCGGGCGGGGGGAGCAGTACTTC

d_gene: .
v_gene: TRBV5-6
j_gene: TRBJ1-5
abundance: .
CDR3aa: CASSGGNLNQPQHF
CDR3nt: TGTGCCAGCAGCGGGGGGAACCTCAATCAGCCCCAGCATTTT

d_gene: TRBD2
v_gene: TRBV27
j_gene: TRBJ2-1
abundance: .
CDR3aa: CASTSGGTLSNEQFF
CDR3nt: TGTGCCAGTACTAGCGGGGGGACCCTGTCGAATGAGCAGTTCTTC